This T cell receptor beta chain emerged from a study of monozygotic twins with inflammatory bowel disease. TCRdb reprocessed the 5' RACE reads, with one entry per CDR3 protein and no DNA. Its table records 300,000 to 400,000 distinct CDR3 sequences. Study-level results: Against healthy co-twins, IBD patients had lower TCRbeta diversity (measured by inverse Simpson). Versus healthy twins, IBD patients showed fewer clonotypes shared with others, especially with disease activity.

Worth noting for this clonotype: What it binds is not known.

The sample was blood. The TCR was taken from a human donor with ulcerative colitis or Crohn's disease, or a healthy co-twin of an affected twin (not recorded which).

The CDR3 region is CASSLNGGGKNIQYF. The chain couples TRBV5-1 to TRBJ2-4; with no DNA, the TCRdb D assignment of TRBD1 cannot be verified. Germline-derived CDR1 and CDR2 are SGHRS and YFSETQ. The CDR3 totals 15 residues. The whole variable domain, remainder taken from reference TRBV5-1 and TRBJ2-4, is KAGVTQTPRYLIKTRGQQVTLSCSPISGHRSVSWYQQTPGQGLQFLFEYFSETQRNKGNFPGRFSGRQFSNSRSEMNVSTLELGDSALYLCASSLNGGGKNIQYFGAGTRLSVL.